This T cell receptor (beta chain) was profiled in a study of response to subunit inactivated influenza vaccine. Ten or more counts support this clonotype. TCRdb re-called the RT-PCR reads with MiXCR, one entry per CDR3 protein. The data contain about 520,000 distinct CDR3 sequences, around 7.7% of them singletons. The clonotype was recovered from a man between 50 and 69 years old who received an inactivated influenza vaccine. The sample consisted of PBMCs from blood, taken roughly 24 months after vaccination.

CDR3 region: CASSQDGEHLATNEKLFF. For the CDR3, the DNA is TGCGCCAGCAGCCAAGATGGTGAGCACCTCGCAACTAATGAAAAACTGTTTTTT. The rearrangement uses TRBV4-3 and TRBJ1-4; no clear D gene. CDR3 length: 18 residues. The germline V gene has CDR1 LGHNA and CDR2 YSLEER. V lost 0 bases and J lost 0, with 14 bases in between.